These T cell receptor beta chains were read from a single sample in a study of cytomegalovirus exposure and HLA in healthy donors. The data were produced by immunoSEQ multiplex PCR, yet TCRdb's version contains in-frame clones alone and is incomplete. Found here are about 200,000 clones, over 60% of them singletons; the top ten hold roughly a sixth. Sequencing was done on a sample of PBMCs. The receptors stem from a man in his forties or fifties in good health and CMV-seronegative. CDR3s include the opening cysteine and the closing phenylalanine or tryptophan. The D gene is left open where the match is weak. Expanded clones get a size class; other rows say once, few or many, or leave the size out.

clone_size	d_call	v_call	j_call	cdr3_nt	cdr3_aa
-	-	TRBV7-9	TRBJ1-2	TGTGCCAGCAGCCCCAGTAGAGGGGGGGATGAGAATGGCTACACCTTC	CASSPSRGGDENGYTF
-	-	TRBV19	TRBJ1-5	TGTGCCAGTAGTCGGACAGATAGCAATCAGCCCCAGCATTTT	CASSRTDSNQPQHF
-	TRBD2	TRBV29-1	TRBJ2-1	TGCAGCGCAAAGGGACTAGCGGGTATTTACAATGAGCAGTTCTTC	CSAKGLAGIYNEQFF
-	-	TRBV9	TRBJ1-1	TGTGCCAGCAGCCCCACAAACACTGAAGCTTTCTTT	CASSPTNTEAFF
-	TRBD1	TRBV5-1	TRBJ1-4	TGCGCCAGCAGCCTTGAGGGACAGGGGGGTGAAAAACTGTTTTTT	CASSLEGQGGEKLFF
-	-	TRBV19	TRBJ1-4	TGTGCCAGTAGTTGGTCGGGTGCAACTAATGAAAAACTGTTTTTT	CASSWSGATNEKLFF
-	-	TRBV28	TRBJ1-1	TGTGCCAGCATTAGGAACACTGAAGCTTTCTTT	CASIRNTEAFF
-	-	TRBV7-9	TRBJ1-4	TGTGCCAGCAGCTCGGACAGCTATAATGAAAAACTGTTTTTT	CASSSDSYNEKLFF
-	TRBD1	TRBV6-5	TRBJ1-6	TGTGCCAGCAGTGACAGGGATAATTCACCCCTCCACTTT	CASSDRDNSPLHF
-	-	TRBV18	TRBJ2-7	TGTGCCAGCTCACCACCGGGCCCGTTGGTCGAGCAGTACTTC	CASSPPGPLVEQYF
-	-	TRBV9	TRBJ1-2	TGTGCCAGCAGCGTAGACACAGGGATCTCGCGGGGCTACACCTTC	CASSVDTGISRGYTF
-	-	TRBV7-8	TRBJ1-1	TGTGCCAGCAGCTCGACTCAGGGATATCAATCTGAAGCTTTCTTT	CASSSTQGYQSEAFF
-	-	TRBV7-9	TRBJ2-7	TGTGCCAGCGGCGGGGACCAGACCTACGAGCAGTACTTC	CASGGDQTYEQYF
-	-	TRBV6-1	TRBJ2-5	TGTGCCAGCAGTGCCAATCTGGGACAACAAGAGACCCAGTACTTC	CASSANLGQQETQYF
-	TRBD1	TRBV10-3	TRBJ2-6	TGTGCCATCAGTGAGTCGCTGGACAGGGGGCGGACTGGGGCCAACGTCCTGACTTTC	CAISESLDRGRTGANVLTF
-	TRBD1	TRBV5-4	TRBJ2-1	TGTGCCAGCAGTACCTCCGGGACAGCCTACTCCTACAATGAGCAGTTCTTC	CASSTSGTAYSYNEQFF
-	-	TRBV2	TRBJ2-2	TGTGCCAGCAAAGGCGCAGGGCCCACCGGGGAGCTGTTTTTT	CASKGAGPTGELFF
-	-	TRBV6-5	TRBJ1-2	TGTGCCAGCAGTTTTACAGGGACTAAGGGCTACACCTTC	CASSFTGTKGYTF
once	TRBD2	TRBV4-3	TRBJ2-3	TGCGCCAGCAGCCAAGTTCCAGCGGGGGGGCAAGATACGCAGTATTTT	CASSQVPAGGQDTQYF
-	TRBD1	TRBV7-9	TRBJ2-7	TGTGCCAGCAGCGGGGACAGGCTCTACGAGCAGTACTTC	CASSGDRLYEQYF
-	-	TRBV5-8	TRBJ1-1	TGTGCCAGCAGCTTGGTGAGGGATGCTTTCTTT	CASSLVRDAFF
-	-	TRBV6-6	TRBJ2-5	TGTGCCAGCAGTTACTCGCCGGGGATTCCTCACTTC	CASSYSPGIPHF
-	-	TRBV7-8	TRBJ2-5	TGTGCCAGCAGCTTCAACCAAGAGACCCAGTACTTC	CASSFNQETQYF
-	TRBD1	TRBV29-1	TRBJ2-7	TGCAGCGTGGGCTGGGACAGGGCGTCCGAGCAGTACTTC	CSVGWDRASEQYF
-	-	TRBV7-2	TRBJ1-1	TGTGCCAGCAGCTCGCGAGGGGGGGCGGCCATGAACACTGAAGCTTTCTTT	CASSSRGGAAMNTEAFF
-	-	TRBV9	TRBJ1-5	TGTGCCAGCAGCGCTCAAGGAGGGACCGCGGAGCCCCAGCATTTT	CASSAQGGTAEPQHF
-	TRBD2	TRBV4-3	TRBJ2-7	TGCGCCAGCAGCCAAGATTCGGGTAGCGGGGGCTGGGAGCAGTACTTC	CASSQDSGSGGWEQYF
-	TRBD1	TRBV19	TRBJ2-5	TGTGCCAGTAGTATTCAGGGGGACCTCTACCAAGAGACCCAGTACTTC	CASSIQGDLYQETQYF
-	-	TRBV11-2	TRBJ2-7	TGTGCCAGCAGCTTATCCAGGGTGGAGTCCTACGAGCAGTACTTC	CASSLSRVESYEQYF
-	-	TRBV7-9	TRBJ1-1	TGTGCCAGCAGCTTCCCGGGGGGAGGCATGAACACTGAAGCTTTCTTT	CASSFPGGGMNTEAFF
-	-	TRBV28	TRBJ2-2	TGTGCCAGCAGCCATGAGTCCACCGGGGAGCTGTTTTTT	CASSHESTGELFF
-	-	TRBV9	TRBJ1-1	TGTGCCAGCAGCGAGATGCCAGGCACTGAAGCTTTCTTT	CASSEMPGTEAFF
few	-	TRBV27	TRBJ2-7	TGTGCCAGCAGTTCCGACTACCCCTCCTACGAGCAGTACTTC	CASSSDYPSYEQYF
few	-	TRBV4-1	TRBJ1-2	TGCGCCAGCACCCCCGCATGGGGGGAGGGACGGAAATATGGCTACACCTTC	CASTPAWGEGRKYGYTF
-	TRBD2	TRBV10-3	TRBJ2-7	TGTGCCATCAGTGGGAAACTAGCGGGGACCTACGAGCAGTACTTC	CAISGKLAGTYEQYF
-	-	TRBV6-1	TRBJ1-5	TGTGCCAGCAGTGAACGGGATAGCAATCAGCCCCAGCATTTT	CASSERDSNQPQHF
-	-	TRBV29-1	TRBJ1-5	TGCAGCACGGCCGCAGGGTCCAATCAGCCCCAGCATTTT	CSTAAGSNQPQHF
-	TRBD2	TRBV15	TRBJ2-1	TGTGCCACCAGCAGAGATTGGGAGGGCGGATTTGAGCAGTTCTTC	CATSRDWEGGFEQFF
once	-	TRBV28	TRBJ1-6	TGTGCCAGCAGTTGGGCGGGGAATTCACCCCTCCACTTT	CASSWAGNSPLHF
-	-	TRBV27	TRBJ2-3	TGTGCCAGCACCCCCGCAGGGATCACAGATACGCAGTATTTT	CASTPAGITDTQYF